This T cell receptor (beta chain) is from a study of T cell responses to AZD1222 COVID-19 vaccine. Study-level results: Reportedly, nearly half of unique spike TCRs recognized epitopes outside B.1.351/B.1.1.7 mutations. The breadth and depth of Spike-specific TCRs increased once two AZD1222 doses had been given. Seropositive AZD1222 recipients at baseline numbered only five or six. Donors were mostly white British, more females; clonal diversity possibly underestimated.

Repertoires were generated with immunoSEQ multiplex PCR, while TCRdb's copy carries only in-frame clones and drops some. The top ten clones hold about 3% of a sample with 95,000 or so clones, roughly 90% of them seen once. Germline V gene lookup returns CDR1 SNHLY and CDR2 FYNNEI. V dropped 6 bases and J dropped 9 bases, with 12 bases sitting between them. The CDR3 is 12 residues long. As regards this clone: As yet, its antigen is unknown.

The chain joins TRBV2 to TRBJ1-3; a possible D gene is TRBD1 (5 bases). This TCR derives from an adult in good health. The sample here was peripheral blood, taken on day 0 of MenACWY control vaccination. The CDR3 protein is CASSLGPTTIYF. Here the CDR3 DNA reads TGTGCCAGCAGCTTGGGACCTACCACCATATATTTT. Using reference TRBV2 and TRBJ1-3 for the parts outside the CDR3, the full variable domain is EPEVTQTPSHQVTQMGQEVILRCVPISNHLYFYWYRQILGQKVEFLVSFYNNEISEKSEIFDDQFSVERPDGSNFTLKIRSTKLEDSAMYFCASSLGPTTIYFGEGSWLTVV.